This is a list of T cell receptor beta chains from one sample in a study of blood T cell repertoires in COVID-19. Assay used: immunoSEQ multiplex PCR; TCRdb lists only in-frame clones, some missing. The profile shows around 300,000 clones, 80% to 90% of them singletons. Source material: PBMCs or T cells enriched from blood (not recorded which). These receptors originate from a man aged 25 to 40 who had recovered from COVID-19. The CDR3 runs from the conserved cysteine through the conserved F or W. Each record gives: J gene, V gene, CDR3 protein.

>TRBJ1-5|TRBV27
CASSLSPGAGSNQPQHF
>TRBJ1-2|TRBV7-2
CASSPGEGYGYTF
>TRBJ2-7|TRBV5-1
CASSSSGHSYEQYF
>TRBJ2-7|TRBV30
CAWSTTEFYSYEQYF
>TRBJ1-2|TRBV28
CASSLTGFNYGYTF
>TRBJ2-3|TRBV7-2
CASRAGGTDTQYF
>TRBJ1-2|TRBV9
CASSATGFGDYGYTF
>TRBJ2-5|TRBV30
CAWSVLGRETQYF
>TRBJ1-2|TRBV6-5
CATRMVAGNYGYTF
>TRBJ1-5|TRBV12-3/TRBV12-4
CASSSNSNQPQHF
>TRBJ2-5|TRBV5-4
CASSLASGKQETQYF
>TRBJ1-2|TRBV28
CASSWGLGYGYTF
>TRBJ1-1|TRBV6-5
CASSFPDRGYTEAFF
>TRBJ2-7|TRBV5-4
CASSGDTSYEQYF
>TRBJ2-7|TRBV2
CASIKGAAYEQYF
>TRBJ1-3|TRBV15
CATGGRRSGNTIYF
>TRBJ1-2|TRBV7-9
CASSPGDSGYGYTF
>TRBJ1-5|TRBV11-3
CASSLDRGRGLGSNQPQHF
>TRBJ2-4|TRBV28
CASSLVRAGLGRGELAKNIQYF
>TRBJ1-4|TRBV7-9
CASSYGTPSTNEKLFF
>TRBJ1-2|TRBV5-4
CASSLRQLYGYTF
>TRBJ1-3|TRBV3-1/TRBV3-2
CASSQAGVGNTIYF
>TRBJ2-7|TRBV28
CASSSQGLLTYEQYF
>TRBJ2-5|TRBV2
CASSPTGWGETQYF
>TRBJ2-5|TRBV9
CASSVGSSGQETQYF
>TRBJ1-1|TRBV6-5
CASSYDRGLEAFF
>TRBJ1-3|TRBV27
CASSLRGSGNTIYF
>TRBJ2-7|TRBV4-1
CASSQDPGSYEQYF
>TRBJ2-7|TRBV11-2
CASSLVGETYEQYF
>TRBJ2-3|TRBV29-1
CSVGTGGWDTQYF
>TRBJ1-2|TRBV5-1
CASSILDRDYTF
>TRBJ1-1|TRBV15
CATSRGGTAMNTEAFF
>TRBJ1-5|TRBV6-5
CASSWDRAGQPQHF
>TRBJ2-1|TRBV12-3/TRBV12-4
CASTVSVVNEQFF
>TRBJ2-2|TRBV5-1
CASSLVGQGIGELFF
>TRBJ2-1|TRBV3-1/TRBV3-2
CASSLLLAGGRNEQFF
>TRBJ2-4|TRBV3-1/TRBV3-2
CASSPLRSGGAKNIQYF
>TRBJ2-2|TRBV28
CASTLYAEVTGELFF
>TRBJ1-5|TRBV7-3
CASSPEVNQPQHF
>TRBJ2-2|TRBV27
CASSFSGGNTGELFF
>TRBJ2-3|TRBV7-9
CASSLNNQYTQYF
>TRBJ1-3|TRBV7-6
CASSPRQGLDGNTIYF
>TRBJ2-5|TRBV3-1/TRBV3-2
CASRGTGGSGETQYF
>TRBJ1-5|TRBV19
CIEGNSNQPQHF
>TRBJ2-2|TRBV24-1
CATSLTGRGELFF
>TRBJ2-1|TRBV10-3
CAISEFERHEQFF
>TRBJ1-2|TRBV15
CATRRGGNYGYTF
>TRBJ2-7|TRBV28
CASSPREYYEQYF
>TRBJ1-2|TRBV28
CASSLAPQGVYGYTF
>TRBJ2-1|TRBV28
CASSFGGAHNEQFF
>TRBJ2-3|TRBV9
CASSVGILATDTQYF
>TRBJ2-7|TRBV5-5
CASSLGTGVYEQYF
>TRBJ2-7|TRBV10-3
CAISEYLFYEQYF
>TRBJ1-5|TRBV6-5
CASTTTGDNQPQHF